This is a list of T cell receptor beta chains from one sample in a study of blood T cell repertoires in COVID-19. Clones were sequenced by immunoSEQ multiplex PCR, and TCRdb holds only the in-frame ones, with some missing. The table records some 150,000 clones, 86% of them present only once. The sequencing sample was made of peripheral blood. The receptors stem from a man between 65 and 79 years old with acute or convalescent COVID-19. Each CDR3 is given with its conserved first and last residue. Fields, in order: J gene, clone size, D gene, V gene, CDR3 protein, CDR3 DNA. A D gene is named only where the DNA matches it firmly. For some rows the clone size is stated as once, few or many, or as a class when expanded; others skip it.

TRBJ2-1 NA NA TRBV7-8 CASSSYWALDRSPYNEQFF TGTGCCAGCAGCTCATATTGGGCCCTAGACAGGTCACCCTACAATGAGCAGTTCTTC
TRBJ2-5 many NA TRBV4-1 CASRPTGYQETQYF TGCGCCAGCAGACCTACAGGGTACCAAGAGACCCAGTACTTC
TRBJ2-1 NA TRBD1 TRBV11-3 CASSLGLGAGGSEQFF TGTGCCAGCAGCTTAGGATTGGGGGCAGGGGGCAGTGAGCAGTTCTTC
TRBJ1-1 NA TRBD1 TRBV9 CASSVADRVTEAFF TGTGCCAGCAGCGTAGCGGACAGGGTCACTGAAGCTTTCTTT
TRBJ2-7 NA TRBD2 TRBV28 CASSSGTRDEQYF TGTGCCAGCAGTTCCGGGACTAGGGACGAGCAGTACTTC
TRBJ1-1 NA NA TRBV7-2 CASQGWAGAAFF TGTGCCAGCCAGGGTTGGGCGGGGGCAGCTTTCTTT
TRBJ1-6 NA NA TRBV27 CASSPLDRYNSPLHF TGTGCCAGCAGCCCCCTGGACAGATATAATTCACCCCTCCACTTT
TRBJ2-7 once NA TRBV7-9 CASSLIAGEQYF TGTGCCAGCAGCTTAATCGCGGGAGAGCAGTACTTC
TRBJ2-3 NA TRBD1 TRBV7-9 CASSLGPSRGRDTQYF TGTGCCAGCAGCTTAGGGCCCTCCAGGGGGCGCGATACGCAGTATTTT
TRBJ1-4 NA NA TRBV19 CASSSQGLSATNEKLFF TGTGCCAGTAGTAGTCAGGGGTTGAGCGCAACTAATGAAAAACTGTTTTTT
TRBJ2-2 once NA TRBV10-1 CASSFIDPTGELFF TGCGCCAGCAGTTTTATAGATCCTACCGGGGAGCTGTTTTTT
TRBJ2-1 NA TRBD1 TRBV6-5 CASSYSPGQGYNEQFF TGTGCCAGCAGTTACTCACCGGGACAGGGATACAATGAGCAGTTCTTC
TRBJ2-2 NA TRBD1 TRBV5-1 CASSAPDRYTGELFF TGCGCCAGCAGCGCTCCGGACAGGTATACCGGGGAGCTGTTTTTT
TRBJ2-1 once NA TRBV27 CASSLGRQSYNEQFF TGTGCCAGCAGTTTGGGCAGGCAGTCCTACAATGAGCAGTTCTTC
TRBJ2-1 once TRBD2 TRBV13 CASSSRLAGNNEQFF TGTGCCAGCAGCTCCCGACTAGCGGGAAACAATGAGCAGTTCTTC
TRBJ1-3 NA NA TRBV6-5 CASRPDLAGNTIYF TGTGCCAGCAGGCCTGACTTAGCTGGAAACACCATATATTTT
TRBJ1-5 NA NA TRBV19 CASSKGVNQPQHF TGTGCCAGTAGTAAAGGGGTGAATCAGCCCCAGCATTTT
TRBJ2-7 NA NA TRBV20-1 CSARVIYEQYF TGCAGTGCTAGAGTCATTTACGAGCAGTACTTC
TRBJ2-1 NA TRBD2 TRBV28 CASSVAGAVYEQFF TGTGCCAGCAGTGTAGCGGGAGCAGTCTATGAGCAGTTCTTC
TRBJ1-1 NA NA TRBV18 CASSPFTGYTEAFF TGTGCCAGCTCACCCTTCACAGGGTACACTGAAGCTTTCTTT
TRBJ1-2 NA TRBD1 TRBV6-5 CASRKQGALYGYTF TGTGCCAGCAGAAAACAGGGGGCTCTCTATGGCTACACCTTC
TRBJ2-3 few NA TRBV6-2/TRBV6-3 CASSREGTDTQYF TGTGCCAGCAGCCGAGAGGGCACAGATACGCAGTATTTT
TRBJ2-4 NA TRBD1 TRBV7-2 CASSAETGVNIQYF TGTGCCAGCAGCGCTGAAACAGGGGTGAACATTCAGTACTTC
TRBJ2-3 NA TRBD2 TRBV5-5 CASSSPGRGADTQYF TGTGCCAGCAGCTCGCCGGGACGGGGGGCAGATACGCAGTATTTT
TRBJ2-7 few TRBD2 TRBV7-2 CASSLAASGGVIYEQYF TGTGCCAGCAGCTTAGCGGCTAGCGGGGGGGTCATCTACGAGCAGTACTTC
TRBJ1-2 NA NA TRBV2 CASKETFYGYTF TGTGCCAGCAAGGAGACCTTTTATGGCTACACCTTC